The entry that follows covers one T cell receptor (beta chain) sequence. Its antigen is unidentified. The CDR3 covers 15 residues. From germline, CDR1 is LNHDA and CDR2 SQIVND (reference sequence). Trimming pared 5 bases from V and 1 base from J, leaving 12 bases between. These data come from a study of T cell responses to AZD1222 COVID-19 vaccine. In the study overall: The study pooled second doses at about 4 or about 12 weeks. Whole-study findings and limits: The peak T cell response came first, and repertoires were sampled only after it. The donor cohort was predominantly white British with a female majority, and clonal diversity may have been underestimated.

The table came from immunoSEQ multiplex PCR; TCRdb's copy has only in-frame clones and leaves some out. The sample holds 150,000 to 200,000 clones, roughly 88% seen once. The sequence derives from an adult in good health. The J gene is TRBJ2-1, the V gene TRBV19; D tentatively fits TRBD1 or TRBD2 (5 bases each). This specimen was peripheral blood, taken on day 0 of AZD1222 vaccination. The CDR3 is CASSWAGASYNEQFF. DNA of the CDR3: TGTGCCAGTAGTTGGGCCGGGGCTTCCTACAATGAGCAGTTCTTC.